What follows are 2 T cell receptor beta chains derived from one specimen sequenced in a study of early T cells in non-severe SARS-CoV-2 infection. TCRdb processed the 5' RACE reads anew with MiXCR; each CDR3 protein has one entry. The data show about 43,000 distinct CDR3 sequences, with approximately 10% seen just once and roughly 10% held by the top ten. Sequencing used whole blood. The receptors shown here come from an adult who was a healthcare worker with PCR-confirmed SARS-CoV-2 infection or an uninfected control (not recorded which).

This clonotype was counted at least ten times. The chain is built from TRBV7-2 and TRBJ2-7; 14 bases fit TRBD2. The V gene end was trimmed by 3 bases and the J gene end by 7 bases; junction bases not matched to a gene: 5. The germline V gene encodes CDR1 SGHTA and CDR2 FQGNSA. CDR3 length: 15 amino acids. CDR3 sequence: CASSFGLAGGREQYF. The CDR3 bases are TGTGCCAGCAGCTTCGGACTAGCGGGGGGTCGGGAGCAGTACTTC.

This clonotype was counted at least ten times. V is TRBV10-2 and J is TRBJ2-7, with D hard to call. The CDR3 covers 12 residues. The germline CDR1 and CDR2 sequences are WSHSY and SAAADI. Trimming left V 6 bases short and J 7 bases short, with 13 bases between. As DNA, the CDR3 is TGCGCCAGCAGAGATCCTAAAGGGGAGCAGTACTTC. Protein sequence: CASRDPKGEQYF.